The present T cell receptor beta chain was sequenced within a study of CD8+ T cells in alopecia areata. Treatment specified: oral pan-JAK inhibitor, 5-10 mg twice daily. Germline loops: CDR1 PRHDT, CDR2 FYEKMQ (reference sequence). The V and J ends lost 3 bases and 0 bases respectively, with 9 bases between them. The CDR3 spans 15 residues. Sequencing templates came from extracted RNA that was reverse transcribed into cDNA. Sequencing used immunoSEQ multiplex PCR; TCRdb keeps in-frame clones, though not all of them. The table lists about 140,000 clones, approximately 86% of them singletons. The sequences come from CD8+ T cells sorted from blood, collected at week 4, from a patient treated with tofacitinib. The gene calls are TRBV13 and TRBJ2-1; D gene uncertain. This clonotype was obtained from a human donor with alopecia areata. CDR3 sequence reads: CASSFGVSSYNEQFF. Here the CDR3 DNA reads TGTGCCAGCAGCTTTGGAGTGAGCTCCTACAATGAGCAGTTCTTC.